The next 29 T cell receptor beta chains were all read from a single sample in a study of T cell responses to AZD1222 COVID-19 vaccine. Clones were read by immunoSEQ multiplex PCR, and TCRdb kept only the in-frame ones, dropping some. The sample has 100,000 to 150,000 clones; roughly nine tenths are singletons. This specimen was peripheral blood, taken on day 0 of AZD1222 vaccination. The receptors derive from an adult in good health.

V gene TRBV7-8 combines with J gene TRBJ2-7; no firm D call. CDR1 is SGHVS, CDR2 FQNEAQ, per germline. The CDR3 extends over 14 amino acids. V lost 1 base and J lost 4, with 11 bases in between. In DNA form, the CDR3 reads TGTGCCAGCAGCTTAGTAGGTCAGAAATACGAGCAGTACTTC. Translation: CASSLVGQKYEQYF.

This clone was picked up a small number of times. The V gene is TRBV7-2, the J gene TRBJ1-3; D is undetermined. Looked up from germline, CDR1 is SGHTA and CDR2 is FQGNSA. Trimming removed 7 bases at V and 0 bases at J, with 16 bases between. The CDR3 is 16 residues long. CDR3 residues: CASTAFPRSSGNTIYF. CDR3 in DNA: TGTGCCAGCACGGCGTTCCCCCGGAGCTCTGGAAACACCATATATTTT.

V is TRBV6-1 and J is TRBJ2-2; possible D gene TRBD2, 6 bases. Trimming left V 1 base short and J 8 bases short, with 11 bases between. This CDR3 comprises 14 residues. Germline V gives CDR1 MNHNS, CDR2 SASEGT. Here the CDR3 DNA reads TGTGCCAGCAGTGAAGGTGCGGGGTCGGGGGAGCTGTTTTTT. Protein product: CASSEGAGSGELFF.

With regard to this clone: Sequence at one end of the junction differs from germline and may be a read error. The chain has TRBV5-1 and TRBJ1-3, with D hard to call. Germline V gene lookup returns CDR1 SGHRS and CDR2 YFSETQ. The CDR3 has 16 residues. DNA for the CDR3: TGCGCCAGCAGCTTGGATCCTGCCCAACTGGGAACCACCATATATTTT. Amino acids: CASSLDPAQLGTTIYF.

The chain has TRBV7-9 and TRBJ2-2; TRBD2 is a possible D gene (5 bases). Germline CDR1 and CDR2: SEHNR and FQNEAQ (reference sequence). The CDR3 runs to 13 residues. V was shortened by 7 bases and J by 4 bases, with 10 bases between the two germline ends. The CDR3 DNA is TGTGCCAGCAAGGAGGCGATCACCGGGGAGCTGTTTTTT. Residues: CASKEAITGELFF. The whole variable domain, remainder taken from reference TRBV7-9 and TRBJ2-2, is DTGVSQNPRHKITKRGQNVTFRCDPISEHNRLYWYRQTLGQGPEFLTYFQNEAQLEKSRLLSDRFSAERPKGSFSTLEIQRTEQGDSAMYLCASKEAITGELFFGEGSRLTVL.

The chain joins TRBV7-9 to TRBJ2-3; 9 bases align to TRBD2. Germline values: CDR1 SEHNR, CDR2 FQNEAQ (reference sequence). With V trimmed by 5 bases and J by 0 bases, 3 bases remained unmatched. CDR3 length: 15 residues. The CDR3 nucleotides are TGTGCCAGCAGCCTTACTAGCGGGAGCACAGATACGCAGTATTTT. It codes for CASSLTSGSTDTQYF. Variable domain in full (rest from reference TRBV7-9 and TRBJ2-3): DTGVSQNPRHKITKRGQNVTFRCDPISEHNRLYWYRQTLGQGPEFLTYFQNEAQLEKSRLLSDRFSAERPKGSFSTLEIQRTEQGDSAMYLCASSLTSGSTDTQYFGPGTRLTVL.

This chain joins TRBV7-3 and TRBJ2-1; 9 bases fit TRBD1. This CDR3 comprises 15 residues. The V and J ends lost 5 bases and 5 bases, in that order; junction bases with no gene match: 7. Germline V gene lookup returns CDR1 SGHTA and CDR2 FQGTGA. In nucleotides, the CDR3 is TGTGCCAGCAGCCCGACAGGGGGAACGGACAATGAGCAGTTCTTC. The encoded protein is CASSPTGGTDNEQFF.

The chain links TRBV11-2 to TRBJ2-7, with 9 bases identical to TRBD2. The CDR3 runs to 16 residues. Germline lookup yields CDR1 SGHAT and CDR2 FQNNGV. V gave up 0 bases and J gave up 6 bases; unmatched junction bases: 9. The CDR3 nucleotides are TGTGCCAGCAGCTTAGATCAGGGCGGGGGGGCGGTCGAGCAGTACTTC. Encoded protein: CASSLDQGGGAVEQYF.

V usage is TRBV19 and J usage is TRBJ2-1; D gene unclear. Germline V gives CDR1 LNHDA, CDR2 SQIVND (reference sequence). The CDR3 covers 11 residues. V lost 4 bases to trimming and J lost 8 bases, with 6 bases between them. The CDR3 loop reads CASSNRDEQFF. CDR3 in DNA: TGTGCCAGTAGTAACCGCGATGAGCAGTTCTTC. The whole variable domain, filled in from reference TRBV19 and TRBJ2-1, reads DGGITQSPKYLFRKEGQNVTLSCEQNLNHDAMYWYRQDPGQGLRLIYYSQIVNDFQKGDIAEGYSVSREKKESFPLTVTSAQKNPTAFYLCASSNRDEQFFGPGTRLTVL.

DNA for the CDR3: TGTGCCAGCAGCGTAGAGGGATTCCGGGGCAATGAGCAGTTCTTC. It codes for CASSVEGFRGNEQFF. The chain uses TRBV9 and TRBJ2-1; a weak D match, TRBD2 (5 bases). Germline V gene data show CDR1 as SGDLS and CDR2 as YYNGEE. Trimming pared 0 bases from V and 6 bases from J, leaving 13 bases between. The CDR3 sequence is 15 residues long.

In the case of this clone: The sample holds other DNA sequences that translate to the same CDR3. The J gene is TRBJ2-5, the V gene TRBV3-1 (or the pseudogene TRBV3-2); D gene ambiguous. The germline gives CDR1 LGHDT, CDR2 YNNKEL (reference sequence). The CDR3 extends over 12 amino acids. Trimming stripped 0 bases from V and 5 bases from J, with 4 bases between. CDR3 nucleotides: TGTGCCAGCAGCCAAGATGTGGAGACCCAGTACTTC. It codes for CASSQDVETQYF.

The chain employs TRBV6-5 and TRBJ2-4; the D call may be TRBD1 or TRBD2 (5 bases each). The CDR3 loop spans 15 amino acids. Germline assignment: CDR1 MNHEY and CDR2 SVGAGI. V lost 4 bases and J lost 5, with 15 bases in between. The DNA of the CDR3 is TGTGCCAGCAGTTTCGCCTCGGGACGGGAAAACATTCAGTACTTC. Translation: CASSFASGRENIQYF.

The chain couples TRBV10-3 to TRBJ1-3, with 9 positions matching TRBD1. CDR3 length: 14 amino acids. Germline V CDR1 and CDR2: ENHRY, SYGVKD. V lost 1 base, J lost 7 bases, and 2 bases stayed unmatched. The DNA for the CDR3 is TGTGCCATCAGTGAGTATGGACAGGGGAACACCATATATTTT. Amino acid sequence: CAISEYGQGNTIYF.

V usage is TRBV12-3 or TRBV12-4 and J usage is TRBJ1-4; the D gene is possibly TRBD1 (5 bases). V lost 7 bases, J lost 7 bases, and 13 bases lay in between. The length of the CDR3 is 13 residues. This CDR3 reads CASTREVGEKLFF. The CDR3 DNA reads as TGTGCCAGCACCAGGGAGGTGGGTGAAAAACTGTTTTTT.

This chain joins TRBV3-1 (or the pseudogene TRBV3-2) and TRBJ2-1, with 11 bases that match TRBD2. The CDR3 sequence is 14 residues long. CDR1 is LGHDT and CDR2 is YNNKEL in the germline V gene (reference sequence). V was pared by 4 bases and J by 6 bases, with 2 bases of the junction left unmatched. The DNA of the CDR3 is TGTGCCAGCAGCCGACTAGCGGGGAGCAATGAGCAGTTCTTC. This sequence encodes CASSRLAGSNEQFF.

This chain connects TRBV10-1 to TRBJ1-1; no reliable D call. The CDR3 length is 12 residues. The V gene's germline CDR1 is WNHNN and CDR2 SYGVQD (reference sequence). V was trimmed by 5 bases and J by 5 bases, leaving 9 bases between them. The CDR3 protein is CASSCGGTEAFF. In DNA form, the CDR3 reads TGCGCCAGCAGTTGTGGTGGGACTGAAGCTTTCTTT.

V gene TRBV2 combines with J gene TRBJ2-3; 7 bases map to TRBD1. The CDR3 consists of 12 residues. Trimming took 6 bases from V and 8 from J; bases not matched to a gene: 5. Germline CDR1 reads SNHLY; CDR2 reads FYNNEI. CDR3 DNA: TGTGCCAGCAGAGAGACAGGGTCTACGCAGTATTTT. This sequence encodes CASRETGSTQYF. Combining the CDR3 with reference TRBV2 and TRBJ2-3 gives the whole variable domain EPEVTQTPSHQVTQMGQEVILRCVPISNHLYFYWYRQILGQKVEFLVSFYNNEISEKSEIFDDQFSVERPDGSNFTLKIRSTKLEDSAMYFCASRETGSTQYFGPGTRLTVL.

The V gene is TRBV25-1, the J gene TRBJ1-2; D gene ambiguous. V lost 1 base to trimming and J lost 8 bases, with 8 bases between them. This CDR3 spans 12 amino acids. Per the germline V gene, CDR1 is MGHDK and CDR2 is SYGVNS. CDR3 residues: CASSEFLGGYTF. Written as DNA, the CDR3 is TGTGCCAGCAGTGAATTCCTGGGAGGCTACACCTTC.

The chain carries TRBV6-6 and TRBJ2-2; no definite D call. V lost 3 bases to trimming and J lost 3 bases, with 8 bases between them. CDR1 MNHNY and CDR2 SVGAGI come from the germline V gene (reference sequence). This CDR3 spans 14 amino acids. The chain's CDR3 is CASSYRRDTGELFF. The CDR3 DNA is TGTGCCAGCAGTTATCGACGGGACACCGGGGAGCTGTTTTTT.

The genes are TRBV6-6 and TRBJ1-1; 7 nucleotides line up with TRBD1. Germline CDR1 and CDR2: MNHNY and SVGAGI (reference sequence). V lost 6 bases and J lost 2; bases outside the gene matches: 6. There are 14 residues in the CDR3. The CDR3 nucleotides are TGTGCCAGCAGCAAGCGGACAGGCAACACTGAAGCTTTCTTT. Amino acids: CASSKRTGNTEAFF.

V and J are TRBV7-2 and TRBJ2-3; D possibly matches TRBD1 or TRBD2 (6 bases each). The CDR3 runs to 15 residues. The V end lost 4 bases, the J end lost 4 bases, and 15 bases lay between the germline ends. In germline, CDR1 is SGHTA, CDR2 FQGNSA. CDR3 in DNA: TGTGCCAGCAGCTACTCGGGGGCCGCAGCAGATACGCAGTATTTT. This codes for CASSYSGAAADTQYF.

The V gene is TRBV29-1, the J gene TRBJ1-2; weak D call: TRBD1 (6 bases). V was trimmed by 5 bases and J by 0 bases, leaving 16 bases between them. The CDR3 is made up of 15 amino acids. Germline CDR1 is SQVTM and CDR2 is ANQGSEA. The CDR3 bases are TGCAGCGTTAACAGGGAACCCCTTGCTAACTATGGCTACACCTTC. The encoded protein is CSVNREPLANYGYTF.

V usage is TRBV25-1 and J usage is TRBJ1-2; TRBD1 is a possible D gene (6 bases). The CDR3 has 13 amino acids. The V gene lost 5 bases and the J gene lost 4 bases, with 11 bases spanning the gap. Germline lookup yields CDR1 MGHDK and CDR2 SYGVNS. The CDR3: CASSLVQGYGYTF. CDR3 sequence (DNA): TGTGCCAGCAGTCTAGTACAGGGCTATGGCTACACCTTC.

This clone was detected a few times. The chain employs TRBV15 and TRBJ1-2, with no clear D. This CDR3 region has 16 residues. Germline V lookup: CDR1 LNHNV, CDR2 YYDKDF (reference sequence). With 0 bases removed from V and 4 bases from J, the gap between germline ends came to 15 bases. The CDR3 loop is CATSRDYAQMGYGYTF. In DNA, the CDR3 is TGTGCCACCAGCAGAGATTACGCTCAAATGGGCTATGGCTACACCTTC.

This chain links TRBV6-2 or TRBV6-3 with TRBJ2-2, with D uncertain. Trimming left V 6 bases short and J 7 bases short, with 6 bases between. The length of the CDR3 is 11 residues. Germline V gives CDR1 MNHEY, CDR2 SVGEGT. CDR3 in amino acids: CASSSLGELFF. The CDR3 coding sequence is TGTGCCAGCAGCTCCCTCGGGGAGCTGTTTTTT.

The chain links TRBV7-6 to TRBJ1-3; possibly TRBD1 for D (5 bases). Trimming stripped 4 bases from V and 3 bases from J, with 13 bases between. The CDR3 runs to 15 residues. CDR1 is SGHVS, CDR2 FNYEAQ, per germline. CDR3 loop: CASSSTEGSGNTIYF. CDR3 DNA: TGTGCCAGCAGCTCCACGGAGGGGAGTGGAAACACCATATATTTT.

This chain connects TRBV7-2 to TRBJ1-5, with 8 bases matching TRBD1. This CDR3 region has 16 residues. V lost 0 bases, J lost 3 bases, and 4 bases stayed unmatched. Germline lookup yields CDR1 SGHTA and CDR2 FQGNSA. The CDR3 DNA is TGTGCCAGCAGCTTAGCGGGACAGGTGTACAATCAGCCCCAGCATTTT. Translated, it gives CASSLAGQVYNQPQHF.

A single count supports this clone. The rearrangement joins TRBV24-1 to TRBJ1-5, with 8 bases aligning to TRBD1. This CDR3 is built from 16 residues. Unmatched junction bases numbered 12, after V lost 12 bases and J lost 0 bases. Germline assignment: CDR1 KGHDR and CDR2 SFDVKD. The CDR3 DNA reads as TGTGCCCCCCGGGGGGGACAGGATTATAGCAATCAGCCCCAGCATTTT. It is translated as CAPRGGQDYSNQPQHF.

V usage is TRBV11-2 and J usage is TRBJ2-5, with 7 bases identical to TRBD2. Unmatched junction bases numbered 10, after V lost 4 bases and J lost 5 bases. CDR1 is SGHAT, CDR2 FQNNGV, per germline. The CDR3 is 15 amino acids. The CDR3, as DNA: TGTGCCAGCAGCTCAGGACTAGAAATTACGGAGACCCAGTACTTC. As protein: CASSSGLEITETQYF.